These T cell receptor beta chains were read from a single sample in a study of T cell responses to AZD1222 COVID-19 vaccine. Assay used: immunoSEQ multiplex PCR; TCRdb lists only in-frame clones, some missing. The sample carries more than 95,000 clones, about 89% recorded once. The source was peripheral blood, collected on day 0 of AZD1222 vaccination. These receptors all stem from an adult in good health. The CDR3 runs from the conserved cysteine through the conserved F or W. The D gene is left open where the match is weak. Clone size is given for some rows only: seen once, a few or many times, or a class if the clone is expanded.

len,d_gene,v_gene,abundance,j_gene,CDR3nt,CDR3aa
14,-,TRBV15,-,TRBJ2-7,TGTGCCACCAGCAGAGGGACCACGGCCTACGAGCAGTACTTC,CATSRGTTAYEQYF
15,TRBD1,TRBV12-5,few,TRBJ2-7,TGTGCTAGTGGTTCACACGGGACAGGGACGGACGAGCAGTACTTC,CASGSHGTGTDEQYF
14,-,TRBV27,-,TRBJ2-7,TGTGCCAGCACCCAGGGTTTTCGGGGCGGCGAGCAGTACTTC,CASTQGFRGGEQYF
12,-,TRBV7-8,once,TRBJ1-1,TGTGCCACCGGTCCTAGGAACACTGAAGCTTTCTTT,CATGPRNTEAFF
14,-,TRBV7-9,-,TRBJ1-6,TGTGCCAGCAGCGATTCTGGGGGGGGTGCCCACCTCCACTTT,CASSDSGGGAHLHF
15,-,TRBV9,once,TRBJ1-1,TGTGCCAGCAGCGTAGGTTTCAGTCCGAACACTGAAGCTTTCTTT,CASSVGFSPNTEAFF
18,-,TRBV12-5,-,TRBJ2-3,TGTGCTAGTGGTTTGACCCGGACTAGTGGGGGGGCGGAAGATACGCAGTATTTT,CASGLTRTSGGAEDTQYF
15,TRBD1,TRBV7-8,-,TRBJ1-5,TGTGCCAGCAGGATCGGGACAGGAAGCAATCAGCCCCAGCATTTT,CASRIGTGSNQPQHF
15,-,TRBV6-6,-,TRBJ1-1,TGTGCCAGCAGTTACTTTTTTGGAGGAAGCACTGAAGCTTTCTTT,CASSYFFGGSTEAFF
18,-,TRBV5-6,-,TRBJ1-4,TGTGCCAGCAGCTTGAAGACAGGAAGTAGCTTTACTAATGAAAAACTGTTTTTT,CASSLKTGSSFTNEKLFF
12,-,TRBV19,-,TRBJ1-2,TGTGCCAGTAGTATCGAGGGGTATGGCTACACCTTC,CASSIEGYGYTF
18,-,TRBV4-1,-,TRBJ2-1,TGCGCCAGCAGCCAAGATCGTCTGTGGACCCGTCGGACCAATGAGCAGTTCTTC,CASSQDRLWTRRTNEQFF
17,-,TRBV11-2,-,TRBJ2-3,TGTGCCAGCAGCTTAGGGTCTTCCTCGATAGGGGCGTTCACGCAGTATTTT,CASSLGSSSIGAFTQYF
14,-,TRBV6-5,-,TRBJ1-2,TGTGCCAGCAGTATGACCAGGGTGGGCTATGGCTACACCTTC,CASSMTRVGYGYTF
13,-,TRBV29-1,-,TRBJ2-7,TGCAGCGTTCGAGTGGGCCTCCAGGGCGAGCAGTACTTC,CSVRVGLQGEQYF
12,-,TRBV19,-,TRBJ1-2,TGTGCCAGTAGTATCCCGCAGGCCAACTACACCTTC,CASSIPQANYTF
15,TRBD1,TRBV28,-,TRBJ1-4,TGTGCCAGCAGCCCCGGGGACAGGAGGAATGAAAAACTGTTTTTT,CASSPGDRRNEKLFF
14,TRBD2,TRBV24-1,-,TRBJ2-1,TGTGCCACCAGTGATCGCGGACTAGGCAATGAGCAGTTCTTC,CATSDRGLGNEQFF
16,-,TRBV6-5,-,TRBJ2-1,TGTGCCAGCAGTTACTCTCTTACCTCTTCCTACAATGAGCAGTTCTTC,CASSYSLTSSYNEQFF
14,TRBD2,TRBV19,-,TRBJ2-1,TGTGCCAGTAGTCTAGCGGGGGGATACAATGAGCAGTTCTTC,CASSLAGGYNEQFF
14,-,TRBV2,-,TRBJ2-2,TGTGCCAGCAGAACTCAGGGCAACACCGGGGAGCTGTTTTTT,CASRTQGNTGELFF
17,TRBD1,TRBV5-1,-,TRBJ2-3,TGCGCCAGCAGCCCGTACCGGGACAGGGGGATTCGAGATACGCAGTATTTT,CASSPYRDRGIRDTQYF
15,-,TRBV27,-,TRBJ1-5,TGTGCCAGCAGTTCGGTTGTGTCCAGCAATCAGCCCCAGCATTTT,CASSSVVSSNQPQHF
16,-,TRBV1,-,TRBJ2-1,TGCACCAGCAGCCAAGGGGCTAGCGAAGGCCCCAATGAGCAGTTCTTC,CTSSQGASEGPNEQFF
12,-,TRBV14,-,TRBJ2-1,TGTGCCAGCAGCCCTATCTGGGGGGGCCAGTTCTTC,CASSPIWGGQFF
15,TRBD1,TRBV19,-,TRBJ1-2,TGTGCCAGTAGTATTCGTTCGGGACAGGTATATGGCTACACCTTC,CASSIRSGQVYGYTF
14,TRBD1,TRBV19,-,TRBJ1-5,TGTGCCAGTAGTATGGGACAGGGCAATCAGCCCCAGCATTTT,CASSMGQGNQPQHF
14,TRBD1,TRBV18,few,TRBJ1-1,TGTGCCAGCTCAACCCGGGACAGCAACACTGAAGCTTTCTTT,CASSTRDSNTEAFF
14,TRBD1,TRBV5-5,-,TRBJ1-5,TGTGCTAGCAGCACGACAGGGGCGCCAAAGCCCCAGCATTTT,CASSTTGAPKPQHF
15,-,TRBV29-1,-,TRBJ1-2,TGCAGCGGTGATGACATGGGGGCGGTTGGAAATGGCTACACCTTC,CSGDDMGAVGNGYTF
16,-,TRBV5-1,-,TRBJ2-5,TGCGCCAGCAGTCTTACTACCACCGGGATCCAAGAGACCCAGTACTTC,CASSLTTTGIQETQYF
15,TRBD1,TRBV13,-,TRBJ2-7,TGTGCCAGCAGCAAACAGGGGGCAGGCGGCTACGAGCAGTACTTC,CASSKQGAGGYEQYF
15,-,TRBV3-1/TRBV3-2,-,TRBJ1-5,TGTGCCAGCAGCCAATATACTGGGGCGGATCAGCCCCAGCATTTT,CASSQYTGADQPQHF
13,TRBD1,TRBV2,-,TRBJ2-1,TGTGCCAGCAGTCGGGACAGCTACAATGAGCAGTTCTTC,CASSRDSYNEQFF
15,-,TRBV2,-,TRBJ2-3,TGTGCCACCAAACGGGACATGGGTGGCACAGATACGCAGTATTTT,CATKRDMGGTDTQYF
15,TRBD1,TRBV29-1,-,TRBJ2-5,TGCAGCGTTCATAGACAGGGGGGGGCCCAAGAGACCCAGTACTTC,CSVHRQGGAQETQYF
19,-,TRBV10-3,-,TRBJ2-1,TGTGCCATCAGTGGGACTAGTGGGGGGGCTATAACATCCTACAATGAGCAGTTCTTC,CAISGTSGGAITSYNEQFF
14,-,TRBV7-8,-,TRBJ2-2,TGTGCCAGCAGCTTACTCCCCCACACCGGGGAGCTGTTTTTT,CASSLLPHTGELFF
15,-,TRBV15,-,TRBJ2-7,TGTGCCACCAGCAGAGACAGGGGACTTAAATACGAGCAGTACTTC,CATSRDRGLKYEQYF
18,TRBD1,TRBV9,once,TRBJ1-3,TGTGCCAGTTCTCGGACAGGGGGCTTCCCTTCCTCTGGAAACACCATATATTTT,CASSRTGGFPSSGNTIYF
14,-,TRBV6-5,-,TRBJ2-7,TGTGCCAGCAGAACAGGGCCCGGAGTCTACGAGCAGTACTTC,CASRTGPGVYEQYF
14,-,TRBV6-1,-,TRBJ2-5,TGTGCCAGCAGTGAAGGGTGGGGGAAAGAGACCCAGTACTTC,CASSEGWGKETQYF
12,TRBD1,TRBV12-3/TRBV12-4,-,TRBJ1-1,TGTGCCAGCAGCCCAGGGGGTTATGAAGCTTTCTTT,CASSPGGYEAFF
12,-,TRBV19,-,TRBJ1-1,TGTGCCAGTAGTTACCTTGACACTGAAGCTTTCTTT,CASSYLDTEAFF
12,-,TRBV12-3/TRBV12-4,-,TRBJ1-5,TGTGCCAGCAGTTATGTTGGGCAGCCCCAGCATTTT,CASSYVGQPQHF
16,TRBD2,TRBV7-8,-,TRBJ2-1,TGTGCCAGCAGCCCGCAGGGCGGGGGATCCTACAATGAGCAGTTCTTC,CASSPQGGGSYNEQFF
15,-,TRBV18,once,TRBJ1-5,TGTGCCAGCTCACCCGCAGGGAATACCAATCAGCCCCAGCATTTT,CASSPAGNTNQPQHF
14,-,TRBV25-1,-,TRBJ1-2,TGTGCCAGCAGTGAATTCCAAGGAATTCATGGCTACACCTTC,CASSEFQGIHGYTF
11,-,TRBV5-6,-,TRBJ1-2,TGTGCCAGCAGCGCCGGACAAGGCTACACCTTC,CASSAGQGYTF
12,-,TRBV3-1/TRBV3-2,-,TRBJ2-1,TGTGCCAGCAGCCAACTAGGCAATGAGCAGTTCTTC,CASSQLGNEQFF
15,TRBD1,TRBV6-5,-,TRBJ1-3,TGTGCCAGCACCCGGGACAGGGGTTACTGGAACACCATATATTTT,CASTRDRGYWNTIYF
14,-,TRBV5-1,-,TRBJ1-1,TGCGCCAGCACATGGAACCTACCGAACACTGAAGCTTTCTTT,CASTWNLPNTEAFF
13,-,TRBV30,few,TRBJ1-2,TGTGCCTGGACAGGGGCCGAAAACTATGGCTACACCTTC,CAWTGAENYGYTF
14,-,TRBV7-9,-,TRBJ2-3,TGTGCCAGCAGCTTAGTAGACGGCCCCGATACGCAGTATTTT,CASSLVDGPDTQYF
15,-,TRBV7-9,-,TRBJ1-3,TGTGCCAGCAGCCCTGGGTCGGAGGGAGGAAACACCATATATTTT,CASSPGSEGGNTIYF
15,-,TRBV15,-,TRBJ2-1,TGTGCCACCACCAGGGAACTGGTAAGCATTCATGAGCAGTTCTTC,CATTRELVSIHEQFF
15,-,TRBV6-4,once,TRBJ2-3,TGTGCCAGCAGTGTTAGTTCCTCCGGGACAGATACGCAGTATTTT,CASSVSSSGTDTQYF
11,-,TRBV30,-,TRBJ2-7,TGTGCCTGGAGTTCGGGCTACGAGCAGTACTTC,CAWSSGYEQYF
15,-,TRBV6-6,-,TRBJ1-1,TGTGCCAGCAGTTACTCGCGGGTGGGGACCACTGAAGCTTTCTTT,CASSYSRVGTTEAFF